The next 28 T cell receptor beta chains were all read from a single sample in a study of cytomegalovirus exposure and HLA in healthy donors. PCR used 60 Vbeta primers and 13 Jbeta primers. TCRdb's copy holds only in-frame clones and misses some; the assay was immunoSEQ multiplex PCR. The data hold roughly 170,000 clones, with approximately 72% observed a single time. The sequencing input was PBMCs. All receptors come from a female donor in good health and CMV-seronegative.

The chain recombines TRBV19 with TRBJ2-5; 10 nucleotides line up with TRBD2. V dropped 8 bases and J dropped 5; count of bases not matched to a gene: 17. This CDR3 region has 17 residues. CDR1 is LNHDA, CDR2 SQIVND, per germline (reference sequence). The CDR3 coding sequence is TGTGCCAGTGGAAGGGGATCTAGCGGGAGTAGAAGCGAGACCCAGTACTTC. Translation gives CASGRGSSGSRSETQYF. The full variable domain, its missing parts supplied by reference TRBV19 and TRBJ2-5, is DGGITQSPKYLFRKEGQNVTLSCEQNLNHDAMYWYRQDPGQGLRLIYYSQIVNDFQKGDIAEGYSVSREKKESFPLTVTSAQKNPTAFYLCASGRGSSGSRSETQYFGPGTRLLVL.

The chain is built from TRBV21-1 and TRBJ2-2; the D segment call TRBD1 is taken from the table without a DNA check. TRBV21-1 is listed as a pseudogene. CDR3 length: 16 residues. CDR3 in amino acids: CASRRDRGPGTGELFF. The CDR3 region has the DNA TGTGCCAGCAGGAGGGACAGGGGGCCTGGCACCGGGGAGCTGTTTTTT.

This clone was seen a few times. This sequence joins TRBV18 and TRBJ1-1, with unresolved D. CDR3 length: 12 residues. V was pared by 5 bases and J by 8 bases, with 12 bases between. Germline assignment: CDR1 KGHSH and CDR2 LQKENI. CDR3: CASSTRGSEAFF. CDR3 DNA: TGTGCCAGCTCAACCAGAGGGTCGGAAGCTTTCTTT.

This chain links TRBV29-1 with TRBJ2-7, with D maybe TRBD2 (7 bases). This CDR3 is built from 14 residues. V gave up 5 bases and J gave up 6 bases, with 20 bases separating them. CDR1 SQVTM and CDR2 ANQGSEA come from the germline V gene. CDR3 sequence (DNA): TGCAGCGTTCGTGGGGGGGCCGGGGCTTTCGAGCAGTACTTC. It yields the protein CSVRGGAGAFEQYF.

The chain combines TRBV4-2 with TRBJ2-2; 14 nucleotides align to TRBD2. Germline trimming cut 1 base from V and 3 bases from J; bases unmatched to any gene: 4. The germline V gene encodes CDR1 LGHNA and CDR2 YNFKEQ. The CDR3 length is 18 residues. The CDR3 region has the DNA TGTGCCAGCAGCCAAGGACTAGCGGGGGGGCCTGACACCGGGGAGCTGTTTTTT. Translated: CASSQGLAGGPDTGELFF.

The chain is built from TRBV5-5 and TRBJ2-3, with D perhaps TRBD1 (5 bases). With 0 bases removed from V and 1 base from J, the gap between germline ends came to 6 bases. Germline V gives CDR1 SGHKS, CDR2 YYEKEE (reference sequence). This CDR3 contains 14 residues. CDR3 protein: CASSLGGRTDTQYF. The CDR3 DNA reads TGTGCCAGCAGCTTGGGGGGCCGCACAGATACGCAGTATTTT.

The genes are TRBV18 and TRBJ2-7, with a tentative D call TRBD2 (5 bases). From germline, CDR1 is KGHSH and CDR2 LQKENI. V was pared by 6 bases and J by 5 bases, with 17 bases between. This CDR3 comprises 14 residues. The CDR3 nucleotides read TGTGCCAGCTCCCCCACTGGGGATAGCGACGAGCAGTACTTC. It specifies CASSPTGDSDEQYF.

This chain joins TRBV18 and TRBJ1-5; possibly TRBD1 for D (6 bases). V lost 3 bases and J lost 4, with 10 bases in between. This CDR3 spans 14 amino acids. Germline V gene sequence: CDR1 KGHSH, CDR2 LQKENI. CDR3 bases: TGTGCCAGCTCACCCTACAGGGATAATCAGCCCCAGCATTTT. Translating gives CASSPYRDNQPQHF.

The gene calls are TRBV4-3 and TRBJ2-7, with unresolved D. Germline lookup yields CDR1 LGHNA and CDR2 YSLEER. V lost 1 base to trimming and J lost 2 bases, with 12 bases between them. The CDR3 totals 15 residues. The CDR3 nucleotides are TGCGCCAGCAGCCAAGGTCGCGCTAGTCCCTACGAGCAGTACTTC. Translated, it gives CASSQGRASPYEQYF.

On this clone: An end of the junction differs from the germline gene, which may be a read error. The chain combines TRBV7-9 with TRBJ2-3, with 12 positions matching TRBD2. The CDR3 sequence is 15 residues long. The germline gives CDR1 SEHNR, CDR2 FQNEAQ (reference sequence). The CDR3 DNA sequence: TGTGCCAGCAGCCTAGCGGGAGGGCCGAAAGATACGCAGTATTTT. This codes for CASSLAGGPKDTQYF.

The chain links TRBV18 to TRBJ1-2; possibly TRBD1 for D (5 bases). CDR3 size: 15 residues. Trimming left V 4 bases short and J 0 bases short, with 12 bases between. Germline V lookup: CDR1 KGHSH, CDR2 LQKENI. CDR3 sequence (DNA): TGTGCCAGCTCACTTCGACAGAGAGCTAACTATGGCTACACCTTC. This codes for CASSLRQRANYGYTF.

The chain couples TRBV19 to TRBJ2-2; 7 nucleotides line up with TRBD1. The CDR3 is made up of 17 amino acids. Germline CDR1 LNHDA, CDR2 SQIVND (reference sequence). Germline trimming cut 0 bases from V and 7 bases from J; bases unmatched to any gene: 11. CDR3 nucleotides: TGTGCCAGTAGTATAGATCCCGACAGGGAGAGTGGCGGGGAGCTGTTTTTT. Its protein product is CASSIDPDRESGGELFF.

The chain carries TRBV27 and TRBJ2-3; D is possibly TRBD1 (5 bases). CDR1 MNHEY and CDR2 SMNVEV come from the germline V gene (reference sequence). The CDR3 totals 13 residues. V was trimmed by 5 bases and J by 5 bases, leaving 11 bases between them. The CDR3: CASSPVGVDTQYF. For the CDR3, the DNA is TGTGCCAGCAGTCCGGTAGGGGTAGATACGCAGTATTTT.

The V and J genes are TRBV7-2 and TRBJ1-2, with 9 bases fitting TRBD1. The CDR3 consists of 14 residues. Germline values: CDR1 SGHTA, CDR2 FQGNSA. Losses at the gene ends were 5 bases for V and 1 base for J; bases not matched to a gene: 2. CDR3: CASSGTGSNYGYTF. CDR3 DNA: TGTGCCAGCAGCGGGACAGGGAGTAACTATGGCTACACCTTC.

The chain employs TRBV13 and TRBJ2-3; weak D call: TRBD2 (5 bases). The V end was cut by 4 bases, the J end by 0 bases, with 11 bases between. This CDR3 is 15 amino acids long. Germline-derived CDR1 and CDR2 are PRHDT and FYEKMQ (reference sequence). CDR3 sequence reads: CASSSFGESTDTQYF. DNA of the CDR3: TGTGCCAGCAGCTCCTTTGGGGAGAGCACAGATACGCAGTATTTT.

The chain has TRBV27 and TRBJ1-2; no clear D. V was cut by 4 bases and J by 4 bases, with 10 bases left in between. CDR3 length: 13 residues. Germline V gene lookup returns CDR1 MNHEY and CDR2 SMNVEV (reference sequence). The CDR3, as DNA: TGTGCCAGCAGTTCCCGGGAGTTCTATGGCTACACCTTC. Translated: CASSSREFYGYTF.

The J gene is TRBJ1-4, the V gene TRBV7-2; 8 bases fit TRBD1. Germline V gene lookup returns CDR1 SGHTA and CDR2 FQGNSA. J gave up 5 bases and V 4 bases, and 0 bases lay outside the gene matches. This CDR3 is 13 amino acids long. CDR3 sequence: CASSSGGNEKLFF. The CDR3 nucleotides read TGTGCCAGCAGCTCAGGGGGCAATGAAAAACTGTTTTTT.

A note on this clone: One end of the junction does not line up with germline, which may come from a read error. V gene TRBV4-3 combines with J gene TRBJ2-7; 7 bases are shared with TRBD2. The germline V gene has CDR1 LGHNA and CDR2 YSLEER. The CDR3 runs 18 residues. The CDR3 region has the DNA TGCGTCAGCAGCCAAGTAAGAGGAGAGGATAGCGGGCCCTACGAGCAGTACTTC. Translated: CVSSQVRGEDSGPYEQYF.

The rearrangement joins TRBV4-3 to TRBJ2-7; 11 bases align to TRBD2. Germline CDR1 reads LGHNA; CDR2 reads YSLEER. Germline trimming cut 0 bases from V and 6 bases from J; bases unmatched to any gene: 13. The CDR3 is 18 residues long. The CDR3 sequence is CASSQDPPRLAGFSEQYF. The DNA for the CDR3 is TGCGCCAGCAGCCAAGATCCTCCTCGACTAGCGGGATTCAGCGAGCAGTACTTC.

This chain links TRBV27 with TRBJ2-3, with TRBD1 identical over 7 bases. Germline V lookup: CDR1 MNHEY, CDR2 SMNVEV (reference sequence). Trimming took 5 bases from V and 2 from J; bases not matched to a gene: 7. This CDR3 comprises 15 residues. CDR3 in amino acids: CASSPRQGNTDTQYF. The CDR3 nucleotides are TGTGCCAGCAGTCCGAGACAGGGAAACACAGATACGCAGTATTTT.

V and J are TRBV2 and TRBJ1-6, with TRBD1 identical over 8 bases. Per germline, CDR1 SNHLY and CDR2 FYNNEI. This CDR3 comprises 16 residues. The trim removed 7 bases at V and 6 bases at J, leaving 11 bases unmatched. CDR3 sequence: CASNGQGAIGNSPLHF. For the CDR3, the DNA is TGTGCCAGCAATGGACAGGGAGCCATCGGTAATTCACCCCTCCACTTT.

This clone was observed a handful of times. The V call is TRBV10-3, the J call TRBJ2-5, with D possibly being TRBD1 (5 bases). This CDR3 is built from 14 residues. CDR1 is ENHRY and CDR2 is SYGVKD in the germline V gene. With 0 bases removed from V and 4 bases from J, the gap between germline ends came to 9 bases. The CDR3: CAISESGQRETQYF. Written as DNA, the CDR3 is TGTGCCATCAGTGAGTCGGGGCAAAGAGAGACCCAGTACTTC.

V is TRBV5-1 and J is TRBJ2-2; 10 bases match TRBD2. V gave up 1 base and J gave up 1 base; unmatched junction bases: 7. Germline assignment: CDR1 SGHRS and CDR2 YFSETQ. CDR3 length equals 18 residues. The CDR3 protein is CASSLTPLAGGNTGELFF. DNA for the CDR3: TGCGCCAGCAGCTTGACCCCCTTAGCGGGAGGGAACACCGGGGAGCTGTTTTTT.

V usage is TRBV19 and J usage is TRBJ1-2; unclear D gene. V was cut by 0 bases and J by 6 bases, with 11 bases left in between. The CDR3 has 14 residues. Germline V CDR1 and CDR2: LNHDA, SQIVND (reference sequence). The CDR3 reads CASSIDTGRDGYTF. CDR3 DNA sequence: TGTGCCAGTAGTATAGATACCGGGAGAGATGGCTACACCTTC.

The gene calls are TRBV19 and TRBJ2-2; 8 positions agree with TRBD1. CDR1 LNHDA and CDR2 SQIVND come from the germline V gene (reference sequence). The CDR3 length is 16 residues. The J segment lost 5 bases and the V segment lost 3 bases, leaving 8 bases of the junction unmatched. The CDR3 is CASSIVGTGRTGELFF. In DNA form, the CDR3 reads TGTGCCAGTAGTATCGTCGGGACAGGCAGGACCGGGGAGCTGTTTTTT.

This chain uses TRBV5-1 with TRBJ2-3, with D possibly TRBD1 on 6 matching bases. There are 15 residues in the CDR3. Trimming removed 5 bases from V and 3 bases from J, with 16 bases in between. The V gene's germline CDR1 is SGHRS and CDR2 YFSETQ. CDR3 amino acids: CASRGGVGGTDTQYF. The CDR3 nucleotides are TGCGCCAGCAGAGGGGGAGTAGGTGGTACAGATACGCAGTATTTT. Variable domain in full (rest from reference TRBV5-1 and TRBJ2-3): KAGVTQTPRYLIKTRGQQVTLSCSPISGHRSVSWYQQTPGQGLQFLFEYFSETQRNKGNFPGRFSGRQFSNSRSEMNVSTLELGDSALYLCASRGGVGGTDTQYFGPGTRLTVL.

J is TRBJ2-7 and V is TRBV28, with a weak D call TRBD2 (5 bases). Germline V lookup: CDR1 MDHEN, CDR2 SYDVKM. Trimming shortened V by 7 bases and J by 0 bases, and 16 bases separated the two germline ends. CDR3 length: 15 residues. Here the CDR3 DNA reads TGTGCCAGCACCCGTTCTAGCCTCGGCTCCTACGAGCAGTACTTC. It yields the protein CASTRSSLGSYEQYF.

This chain joins TRBV5-1 and TRBJ1-1; no definite D call. CDR3 length: 13 residues. The V end lost 1 base, the J end lost 0 bases, and 4 bases lay between the germline ends. Germline values: CDR1 SGHRS, CDR2 YFSETQ. CDR3 region: CASSLSMNTEAFF. Written as DNA, the CDR3 is TGCGCCAGCAGCTTGTCTATGAACACTGAAGCTTTCTTT.